Listed below are T cell receptor beta chains from one sample, sequenced in a study of T cell repertoires in cytomegalovirus infection. Their recognized antigens are unknown. Via MiXCR, TCRdb re-called the reads, giving one row per CDR3 protein. The sample yields about a million distinct CDR3 sequences, approximately 33% seen once. The sample in question was cultured CD8+ T cells from PBMCs, obtained from culture after CMV antigen stimulation. All receptors come from a human donor in good health (CMV status not recorded). Some clones in this sample may be carry-over from other donors' samples. Both conserved end residues are part of each CDR3.

v_call: TRBV7-8; j_call: TRBJ2-1; cdr3_aa: CASVDPGDSSNEQFF
v_call: TRBV15; j_call: TRBJ1-1; cdr3_aa: CATSPYGTDVTEAFF
v_call: TRBV7-4; j_call: TRBJ1-4; cdr3_aa: CASSPEVTGRDEKLFF
v_call: TRBV24-1; j_call: TRBJ2-3; cdr3_aa: CATSDGGQESTDTQYF
v_call: TRBV9; j_call: TRBJ1-2; cdr3_aa: CASSAYRVGYTF
v_call: TRBV10-3; j_call: TRBJ2-2; cdr3_aa: CAIGGPGELFF
v_call: TRBV2; j_call: TRBJ1-1; cdr3_aa: CASKQGFYMNTEAFF
v_call: TRBV20-1; j_call: TRBJ2-7; cdr3_aa: CSARASAGPAYEQYF
v_call: TRBV7-9; j_call: TRBJ2-3; cdr3_aa: CASSLGWIPSTDTQYF
v_call: TRBV7-9; j_call: TRBJ1-2; cdr3_aa: CASSLLGGFLPDGYTF
v_call: TRBV15; j_call: TRBJ2-2; cdr3_aa: CATSGPQGQSNTGELFF
v_call: TRBV27; j_call: TRBJ1-2; cdr3_aa: CASSFAGHLRGYTF
v_call: TRBV12-3/TRBV12-4; j_call: TRBJ1-4; cdr3_aa: CASSIQFGGPNEKLFF
v_call: TRBV6-1; j_call: TRBJ2-7; cdr3_aa: CASSEGVPSSYEQYF